This T cell receptor (beta chain) was identified in a study of blood T cell repertoires in COVID-19. Study summary: Samples came from the United States, Italy and Spain, spanning acute and convalescent COVID-19. Sample material is recorded as cDNA or gDNA derived from T cells, B-cell-depleted T cells, or PBMCs.

Study processing details: Reference gene primer amplification gave estimated nucleated cell counts. Produced via immunoSEQ multiplex PCR; TCRdb's table is partial and in-frame only. The DNA gave D and trimming, while V, J and clone size come from that table. The profile shows roughly 56,000 clones, around 90% of them singletons. V lost 1 base to trimming and J lost 1 base, with 6 bases between them. The CDR3 covers 14 residues. Germline-derived CDR1 and CDR2 are LGHDT and YNNKEL (reference sequence). The receptor comes from a man aged 55 to 69 with active COVID-19. Sequencing was carried out using peripheral blood. The rearrangement links TRBV3-1 (or the pseudogene TRBV3-2) to TRBJ2-3; D call uncertain. The CDR3 region has the DNA TGTGCCAGCAGCCAAGTACGGGGCACAGATACGCAGTATTTT. Protein product: CASSQVRGTDTQYF.